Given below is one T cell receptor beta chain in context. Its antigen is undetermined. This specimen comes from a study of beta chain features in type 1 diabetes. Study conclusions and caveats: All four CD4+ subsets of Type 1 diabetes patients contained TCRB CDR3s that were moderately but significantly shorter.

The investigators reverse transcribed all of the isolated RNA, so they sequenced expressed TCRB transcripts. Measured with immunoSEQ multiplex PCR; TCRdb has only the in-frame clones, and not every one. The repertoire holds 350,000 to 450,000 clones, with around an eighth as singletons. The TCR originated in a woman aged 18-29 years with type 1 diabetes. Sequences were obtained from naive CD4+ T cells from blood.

CDR3 loop: CASKSGESYEQYF. In DNA form, the CDR3 reads TGTGCCAGCAAGAGCGGGGAATCCTACGAGCAGTACTTC. This chain uses TRBV2 with TRBJ2-7; 7 bases match TRBD2. Germline values: CDR1 SNHLY, CDR2 FYNNEI. The V gene end was trimmed by 7 bases and the J gene end by 1 base; junction bases not matched to a gene: 4. This CDR3 region has 13 residues.